A selection of T cell receptor beta chains follows, all from one sample in a study of cytomegalovirus exposure and HLA in healthy donors. Sequenced by immunoSEQ multiplex PCR; TCRdb stores in-frame clones only, minus some. The sample shows 85,000 to 100,000 clones, approximately 83% of them seen only once. Sequencing was carried out using PBMCs. Receptor source: a female donor in good health and CMV-seropositive. The CDR3 runs from the conserved cysteine through the conserved F or W. A D gene is named only where the DNA matches it firmly. A clone size is listed for some rows: how often the clone was seen (once, few, many), or a class if it is expanded.

D,V,size,J,DNA,CDR3
.,TRBV11-2,.,TRBJ2-1,TGTGCCAGCAGGAACGGTCCGGGACTCCTCCCTAATGAGCAGTTCTTC,CASRNGPGLLPNEQFF
TRBD1,TRBV7-2,once,TRBJ1-1,TGTGCCAGCAGCCCGGGACAGCCTATGAACACTGAAGCTTTCTTT,CASSPGQPMNTEAFF
.,TRBV4-1,.,TRBJ2-1,TGCGCCAGCAGCCAAGATTCCCCCAGGGGTTATGGAGTACGGAATGAGCAGTTCTTC,CASSQDSPRGYGVRNEQFF
TRBD2,TRBV6-5,.,TRBJ2-3,TGTGCCAGCAGGACTAGCGGGGGGGTAGATACGCAGTATTTT,CASRTSGGVDTQYF
TRBD2,TRBV4-1,.,TRBJ2-2,TGCGCCAGCAGCCAACAAGGGCTAGCGGGAGTAATCGCCGGGGAGCTGTTTTTT,CASSQQGLAGVIAGELFF
.,TRBV6-5,.,TRBJ1-5,TGTGCCAGCAGTTCCGACAGTTTGAATCAGCCCCAGCATTTT,CASSSDSLNQPQHF
.,TRBV11-2,.,TRBJ2-1,TGTGCCAGCAGCCTAGTGGCTAGCGACCCATCTGGTACCTACAATGAGCAGTTCTTC,CASSLVASDPSGTYNEQFF
.,TRBV2,.,TRBJ1-1,TGTGCCAGCAGTGAATTCTGGAGGTCCCTAAAGACTGAAGCTTTCTTT,CASSEFWRSLKTEAFF
.,TRBV4-1,once,TRBJ1-2,TGCGCCAGCAGCCAACCCAGGGAGGCCCTGCATGGCTACACCTTC,CASSQPREALHGYTF
TRBD1,TRBV4-1,.,TRBJ1-2,TGCGCCAGCAGCTCTCCGGGACAGGTTAACTATGGCTACACCTTC,CASSSPGQVNYGYTF
.,TRBV6-1,.,TRBJ1-2,TGTGCCAGCAAAAAGGAGACTAACTATGGCTACACCTTC,CASKKETNYGYTF
.,TRBV6-6,.,TRBJ2-7,TGTGCCAGCAAAAGCGTTAGGTACGAGCAGTACTTC,CASKSVRYEQYF
.,TRBV9,.,TRBJ2-1,TGTGCCAGCAGCGATGGGGCCGAGCAGTTCTTC,CASSDGAEQFF
TRBD2,TRBV25-1,.,TRBJ2-3,TGTGCCAGCAGGCGGGGGGCATTAAGCACAGATACGCAGTATTTT,CASRRGALSTDTQYF
.,TRBV2,.,TRBJ2-3,TGTGCCAGTCCCGAGGGGCGGTCTAGCGTAGCAGATACGCAGTATTTT,CASPEGRSSVADTQYF
TRBD1,TRBV7-2,.,TRBJ1-2,TGTGCCAGCAGCTTACCCGGACAGGCCTACACCTTC,CASSLPGQAYTF
TRBD2,TRBV5-1,.,TRBJ2-3,TGCGCCAGCAGCTTGGATATCATAGCGGGGGGCACAGATACGCAGTATTTT,CASSLDIIAGGTDTQYF
TRBD2,TRBV5-1,.,TRBJ2-1,TGCGCCAGCAGCTGGACTAGCGGTGGGTACAATGAGCAGTTCTTC,CASSWTSGGYNEQFF
.,TRBV28,.,TRBJ2-1,TGTGCCACCGAAAGCGGAGAGTCCTACAATGAGCAGTTCTTC,CATESGESYNEQFF
TRBD2,TRBV5-1,.,TRBJ2-7,TGCGCCAGCAGCTTGGTCAGCGGGGATCCCAACGAGCAGTACTTC,CASSLVSGDPNEQYF
.,TRBV7-9,.,TRBJ1-3,TGTGCCAGCAGGTTTGGGACACCGGGAAACACCATATATTTT,CASRFGTPGNTIYF
.,TRBV7-2,.,TRBJ1-5,TGTGCCAGCAGCTTGGCTGACATCAGCAATCAGCCCCAGCATTTT,CASSLADISNQPQHF
.,TRBV11-2,once,TRBJ2-3,TGTGCCAGCAGTACCAACGCCCGGGTGGGTTGGGGCACAGATACGCAGTATTTT,CASSTNARVGWGTDTQYF
TRBD1,TRBV6-5,.,TRBJ2-1,TGTGCCAGCAGTACAGCCGGGACAGGGTACGAGCAGTTCTTC,CASSTAGTGYEQFF
TRBD1,TRBV15,.,TRBJ2-7,TGTGCCAGCTCCCGCCGGGACAGCAAAGGCTACGAGCAGTACTTC,CASSRRDSKGYEQYF
.,TRBV7-9,.,TRBJ2-7,TGTGCCAGCAGCTTAGTACTGCAGGCGGGTGAGCAGTACTTC,CASSLVLQAGEQYF
TRBD1,TRBV7-9,few,TRBJ2-2,TGTGCCAGCAGCGTCCCCGGGACAGGGGTAACCGGGGAGCTGTTTTTT,CASSVPGTGVTGELFF
.,TRBV6-1,.,TRBJ1-3,TGTGCCAGCAGTGGGGGGGAGTTCCGGCGGGAAAGCTCTGGAAACACCATATATTTT,CASSGGEFRRESSGNTIYF
TRBD1,TRBV15,.,TRBJ1-5,TGTGCCACCAGCAGAGGATTCCGGGACAGCGTCTCTAGCAATCAGCCCCAGCATTTT,CATSRGFRDSVSSNQPQHF
.,TRBV6-1,once,TRBJ1-5,TGTGCCAGCCTACAGGGTGGCAATCAGCCCCAGCATTTT,CASLQGGNQPQHF
.,TRBV9,.,TRBJ1-1,TGTGCCAGCAGCACCACCTACGCTGAAGCTTTCTTT,CASSTTYAEAFF
TRBD2,TRBV2,.,TRBJ2-1,TGTGCCAGCAGCATGACACTAGCGGGAGCACATGAGCAGTTCTTC,CASSMTLAGAHEQFF
TRBD2,TRBV11-3,.,TRBJ2-1,TGTGCCAGCAGCTTTGTAGGGAGGGTGCCCTCTCCTCTTTGCGATGAGCAGTTCTTC,CASSFVGRVPSPLCDEQFF
TRBD1,TRBV15,.,TRBJ2-1,TGTGCCACCAGCAGAGGGAAAGCCGGGACAGGGGCCGACAATGAGCAGTTCTTC,CATSRGKAGTGADNEQFF
.,TRBV29-1,.,TRBJ2-3,TGCAGCGTTGAAGGTACCAGGGTCACAGATACGCAGTATTTT,CSVEGTRVTDTQYF
.,TRBV2,.,TRBJ1-2,TGTGCCAGCGGGGGGGGTTCCAAGGGCTACACCTTC,CASGGGSKGYTF
TRBD2,TRBV7-9,.,TRBJ2-1,TGTGCCAGCAGCACACTAGCGGCCCCCTACAATGAGCAGTTCTTC,CASSTLAAPYNEQFF
TRBD1,TRBV5-1,.,TRBJ1-4,TGCGCCAGCAGCTTGGAGGGACAGGGACTGGGTGAAAAACTGTTTTTT,CASSLEGQGLGEKLFF
.,TRBV30,.,TRBJ1-3,TGTGCCTGGAGCGGCGGAAGCACCATATATTTT,CAWSGGSTIYF
.,TRBV6-6,.,TRBJ1-2,TGTGCCAGCAGCCGAGGGTACCCCTATGGCTACACCTTC,CASSRGYPYGYTF
.,TRBV5-6,.,TRBJ1-3,TGTGCCAGCAGCTCACAGGGAAACACCATATATTTT,CASSSQGNTIYF
.,TRBV19,.,TRBJ1-1,TGTGCCAGCAAAACTCCGGGACATCTTACTGAAGCTTTCTTT,CASKTPGHLTEAFF
.,TRBV27,.,TRBJ1-5,TGTGCCAGCAGCGGTCAGGGTCGCAATCAGCCCCAGCATTTT,CASSGQGRNQPQHF
.,TRBV28,.,TRBJ2-3,TGTGCCAGCAGTTCACTCCGGGTTTCCACAGATACGCAGTATTTT,CASSSLRVSTDTQYF
TRBD1,TRBV28,once,TRBJ1-2,TGTGCCAGCAAGGGACAGGTCTATGGCTACACCTTC,CASKGQVYGYTF
TRBD2,TRBV28,.,TRBJ2-1,TGTGCCAGCAGTTTATGGTGGCGGGAGGGGAATGAGCAGTTCTTC,CASSLWWREGNEQFF
TRBD1,TRBV5-1,few,TRBJ2-7,TGCGCCAGCAGCGAGACAGGGCACTACGAGCAGTACTTC,CASSETGHYEQYF
TRBD1,TRBV7-9,once,TRBJ1-5,TGTGCCAGCAGCTCAGTCAGGGGGCTTAATAGCAATCAGCCCCAGCATTTT,CASSSVRGLNSNQPQHF
.,TRBV7-8,.,TRBJ2-1,TGTGCCAGCAGCCCAGAGCGGTTACCCTACAATGAGCAGTTCTTC,CASSPERLPYNEQFF
.,TRBV6-5,.,TRBJ2-5,TGTGCCAGCAGTTACTCAGGCCTCGGGGAGACCCAGTACTTC,CASSYSGLGETQYF
.,TRBV10-2,.,TRBJ1-4,TGCGCCAGCAGTGAGTCTGCGGCAACTAATGAAAAACTGTTTTTT,CASSESAATNEKLFF
.,TRBV6-1,.,TRBJ1-5,TGTGCCAGCAGTGAAAGCAGGGACTTAAGGCCCCAGCATTTT,CASSESRDLRPQHF